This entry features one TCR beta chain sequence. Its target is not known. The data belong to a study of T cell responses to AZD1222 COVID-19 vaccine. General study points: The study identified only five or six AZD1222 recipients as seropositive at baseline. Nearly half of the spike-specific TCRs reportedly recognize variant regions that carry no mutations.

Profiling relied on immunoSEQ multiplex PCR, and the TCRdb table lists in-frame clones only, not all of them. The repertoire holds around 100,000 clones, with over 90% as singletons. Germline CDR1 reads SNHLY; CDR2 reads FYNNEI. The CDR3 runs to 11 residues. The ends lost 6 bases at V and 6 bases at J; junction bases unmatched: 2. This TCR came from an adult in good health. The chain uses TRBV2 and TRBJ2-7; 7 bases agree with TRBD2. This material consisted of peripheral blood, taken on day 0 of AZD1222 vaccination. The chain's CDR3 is CASRGEGEQYF. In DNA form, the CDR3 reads TGTGCCAGCAGGGGGGAGGGCGAGCAGTACTTC. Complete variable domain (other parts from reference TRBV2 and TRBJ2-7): EPEVTQTPSHQVTQMGQEVILRCVPISNHLYFYWYRQILGQKVEFLVSFYNNEISEKSEIFDDQFSVERPDGSNFTLKIRSTKLEDSAMYFCASRGEGEQYFGPGTRLTVT.